A single sample is the source of the 8 T cell receptor beta chains below, sequenced in a study of esophageal squamous cell carcinoma under preoperative chemotherapy. Each CDR3 protein gets one entry after TCRdb re-called the PCR reads with MiXCR. This sample has some 32,000 distinct CDR3 sequences; approximately 55% occur once, and the top ten carry less than 30%. The time point here: after preoperative PTX-NDP chemotherapy. Collection of the sample occurred from a patient given preoperative chemotherapy. The receptor set was obtained from a human donor with esophageal squamous cell carcinoma. The donor label of this sample is uncertain.

This clonotype is medium-sized in the sample. V usage is TRBV6-1 and J usage is TRBJ2-2; 8 bases agree with TRBD2. There are 15 residues in the CDR3. Germline V CDR1 and CDR2: MNHNS, SASEGT. V trimming: 2 bases; J trimming: 5 bases; junction bases outside the gene matches: 4. The CDR3 nucleotides are TGTGCCAGCAGTGAATTTAGCGGGGTTACCGGGGAGCTGTTTTTT. This translates into CASSEFSGVTGELFF.

The chain uses TRBV7-8 and TRBJ2-1, with D perhaps matching TRBD2 (6 bases). Trimming removed 6 bases from V and 0 bases from J, with 24 bases in between. The germline CDR1 and CDR2 sequences are SGHVS and FQNEAQ. CDR3 size: 19 residues. In nucleotides, the CDR3 is TGTGCCAGCAGTTCCAGGGCCGGTGGGAGGCCAAGCTCCTACAATGAGCAGTTCTTC. Protein: CASSSRAGGRPSSYNEQFF.

The genes are TRBV6-1 and TRBJ2-3, with TRBD2 matching over 8 bases. The junction had 14 bases not matched to a gene; V was cut back by 8 bases and J by 4 bases. CDR3 length: 16 residues. Germline values: CDR1 MNHNS, CDR2 SASEGT. CDR3 bases: TGTGCCAGCGGTCGCAACCGGGGGGGCGGCCCAGATACGCAGTATTTT. Translation gives CASGRNRGGGPDTQYF.

This clonotype was observed at least ten times. The rearrangement uses TRBV7-2 and TRBJ1-4, with D perhaps matching TRBD1 (5 bases). The CDR3 totals 14 residues. Germline CDR1 and CDR2: SGHTA and FQGNSA. Trimming took off 5 bases at V and 6 bases at J, with 13 bases between the two ends. CDR3 sequence reads: CASSPQTADEKLFF. DNA of the CDR3: TGTGCCAGCAGCCCACAGACAGCCGATGAAAAACTGTTTTTT.

Comments on this clonotype: Germline is not matched at one junction end, which may reflect a read error. CDR3 DNA: TGTGCCAGCAGTCCGCTGTTAGCCAAAAATACGCAGTACTTT. It encodes CASSPLLAKNTQYF. The chain uses TRBV6-1 and TRBJ2-3; D remains unclear. In germline, CDR1 is MNHNS, CDR2 SASEGT. The CDR3 loop spans 14 amino acids.

The gene calls are TRBV7-9 and TRBJ2-3; 11 positions match TRBD2. The CDR3 covers 16 residues. Germline CDR1 and CDR2: SEHNR and FQNEAQ (reference sequence). V lost 4 bases and J lost 7; bases outside the gene matches: 10. CDR3 residues: CASSSEGSGRANTQYF. In DNA, the CDR3 is TGTGCCAGCAGCTCCGAGGGTAGCGGGAGGGCAAATACGCAGTATTTT. Drawing the rest from reference TRBV7-9 and TRBJ2-3, the complete variable domain is DTGVSQNPRHKITKRGQNVTFRCDPISEHNRLYWYRQTLGQGPEFLTYFQNEAQLEKSRLLSDRFSAERPKGSFSTLEIQRTEQGDSAMYLCASSSEGSGRANTQYFGPGTRLTVL.

The chain recombines TRBV12-5 with TRBJ2-5; possible D gene TRBD2, 6 bases. Germline CDR1 is LGHNT and CDR2 is FRNRAP. The CDR3 covers 17 residues. V was trimmed by 4 bases and J by 10 bases, leaving 28 bases between them. The CDR3 reads CASGCGIGRGGAYVQYF. In nucleotides, the CDR3 is TGTGCTAGTGGTTGCGGGATAGGCCGTGGAGGGGCCTACGTCCAGTACTTC.

The sample holds a few counts of this clonotype. This sequence joins TRBV11-3 and TRBJ2-5, with TRBD1 as a possible D gene (7 bases). CDR3 length equals 15 residues. V lost 5 bases to trimming and J lost 2 bases, with 15 bases between them. The V gene's germline CDR1 is SGHNT and CDR2 YENEEA. The CDR3 here is CASSRGQGEQETQYF. The CDR3 nucleotides read TGTGCCAGCAGCCGGGGGCAGGGGGAGCAAGAGACCCAGTACTTC.